Below are 19 T cell receptor beta chains sequenced from a single sample in a study of cytomegalovirus exposure and HLA in healthy donors. The study ran its PCR with 60 Vbeta and 13 Jbeta primers. This table comes from immunoSEQ multiplex PCR, and its TCRdb copy is limited to in-frame clones, with some not included. This table holds fewer than 200,000 clones, 82% found once. The sample comprised PBMCs. The receptors originated from a girl aged 10 to 17 in good health and CMV-seropositive.

This sequence joins TRBV15 and TRBJ1-1; D gene unclear. The CDR3 is made up of 14 amino acids. Trimming took 1 base from V and 6 from J, leaving 12 bases between them. Germline loops: CDR1 LNHNV, CDR2 YYDKDF (reference sequence). This CDR3 reads CATSRGVTGAEAFF. CDR3 bases: TGTGCCACCAGCAGAGGGGTGACCGGGGCTGAAGCTTTCTTT.

The chain uses TRBV5-1 and TRBJ2-1; tentatively, D is TRBD2 (6 bases). CDR1 and CDR2 from the germline V gene are SGHRS and YFSETQ. Trimming removed 4 bases from V and 6 bases from J, with 14 bases in between. The CDR3 runs to 14 residues. CDR3 amino acids: CASSLFSRGNEQFF. In nucleotides, the CDR3 is TGCGCCAGCAGCCTTTTTTCGCGGGGCAATGAGCAGTTCTTC. The entire variable domain, with the rest obtained from reference TRBV5-1 and TRBJ2-1, is as follows: KAGVTQTPRYLIKTRGQQVTLSCSPISGHRSVSWYQQTPGQGLQFLFEYFSETQRNKGNFPGRFSGRQFSNSRSEMNVSTLELGDSALYLCASSLFSRGNEQFFGPGTRLTVL.

This clone was found once. The chain links TRBV6-1 to TRBJ1-1; unclear D gene. The CDR3 consists of 12 residues. V lost 5 bases and J 5 bases, leaving 9 bases between the germline ends. The germline V gene encodes CDR1 MNHNS and CDR2 SASEGT. The CDR3 sequence: CASSTPGTEAFF. The CDR3 DNA is TGTGCCAGCAGTACACCCGGGACTGAAGCTTTCTTT.

The chain combines TRBV5-1 with TRBJ2-3, with 7 bases that match TRBD2. Germline loops: CDR1 SGHRS, CDR2 YFSETQ. Trimming cost V 4 bases and J 0 bases; bases outside gene matches: 8. CDR3 size: 16 residues. For the CDR3, the DNA is TGCGCCAGCAGCCCTCCTAGCGGTTCTAGCACAGATACGCAGTATTTT. Its protein product is CASSPPSGSSTDTQYF.

The chain joins TRBV18 to TRBJ1-5; weak D call: TRBD1 (5 bases). This CDR3 comprises 19 residues. Looked up from germline, CDR1 is KGHSH and CDR2 is LQKENI. V was trimmed by 3 bases and J by 0 bases, leaving 21 bases between them. CDR3 region: CASSPRRAPGLTSNQPQHF. The CDR3 DNA reads TGTGCCAGCTCACCCCGAAGAGCCCCGGGACTTACTAGCAATCAGCCCCAGCATTTT. Supplemented by reference TRBV18 and TRBJ1-5, the full variable domain reads NAGVMQNPRHLVRRRGQEARLRCSPMKGHSHVYWYRQLPEEGLKFMVYLQKENIIDESGMPKERFSAEFPKEGPSILRIQQVVRGDSAAYFCASSPRRAPGLTSNQPQHFGDGTRLSIL.

The V and J genes are TRBV28 and TRBJ1-4, with TRBD1 identical over 8 bases. The V gene's germline CDR1 is MDHEN and CDR2 SYDVKM. With V trimmed by 7 bases and J by 3 bases, 4 bases remained unmatched. This CDR3 contains 14 residues. The CDR3 loop reads CASTSTGANEKLFF. In nucleotides, the CDR3 is TGTGCCAGCACCTCGACAGGGGCTAATGAAAAACTGTTTTTT.

In this sample, this clone turned up a few times. The J gene is TRBJ2-3, the V gene TRBV4-1; tentatively, D is TRBD1 (6 bases). V was pared by 3 bases and J by 2 bases, with 18 bases between. This CDR3 comprises 17 residues. Per the germline V gene, CDR1 is MGHRA and CDR2 is YSYEKL. CDR3 loop: CASSQTPRVGATDTQYF. The CDR3 DNA is TGCGCCAGCAGCCAGACCCCCCGGGTGGGGGCCACAGATACGCAGTATTTT.

This chain links TRBV30 with TRBJ2-1; 13 bases match TRBD2. J gave up 4 bases and V 2 bases, and 5 bases lay outside the gene matches. The germline V gene has CDR1 GTSNPN and CDR2 SVGIG (reference sequence). The length of the CDR3 is 16 residues. CDR3 amino acids: CAWSKGLAGSYNEQFF. The CDR3 nucleotides are TGTGCCTGGAGTAAGGGACTAGCGGGATCTTACAATGAGCAGTTCTTC.

The V call is TRBV18, the J call TRBJ2-7, with D unresolved. The CDR3 consists of 13 residues. The V end was cut by 2 bases, the J end by 5 bases, with 10 bases between. CDR1 KGHSH and CDR2 LQKENI come from the germline V gene. The CDR3 here is CASSPFVGDEQYF. The CDR3 nucleotides read TGTGCCAGCTCACCATTTGTTGGAGACGAGCAGTACTTC. Using reference TRBV18 and TRBJ2-7 for the parts outside the CDR3, the full variable domain is NAGVMQNPRHLVRRRGQEARLRCSPMKGHSHVYWYRQLPEEGLKFMVYLQKENIIDESGMPKERFSAEFPKEGPSILRIQQVVRGDSAAYFCASSPFVGDEQYFGPGTRLTVT.

This clone was detected a few times. V is TRBV28 and J is TRBJ2-1; 10 nucleotides line up with TRBD2. The germline V gene encodes CDR1 MDHEN and CDR2 SYDVKM. CDR3 length: 17 amino acids. V gave up 2 bases and J gave up 5 bases; unmatched junction bases: 9. For the CDR3, the DNA is TGTGCCAGCAGTTTAGATGAGCGGGAGGGCCGGGACAATGAGCAGTTCTTC. Translated: CASSLDEREGRDNEQFF.

V and J are TRBV7-9 and TRBJ2-3; the D gene is possibly TRBD2 (5 bases). This CDR3 region has 15 residues. The V gene lost 5 bases and the J gene lost 2 bases, with 14 bases spanning the gap. Germline lookup yields CDR1 SEHNR and CDR2 FQNEAQ (reference sequence). DNA of the CDR3: TGTGCCAGCAGCACACGTGGAGGATACACAGATACGCAGTATTTT. This encodes CASSTRGGYTDTQYF. Drawing the rest from reference TRBV7-9 and TRBJ2-3, the complete variable domain is DTGVSQNPRHKITKRGQNVTFRCDPISEHNRLYWYRQTLGQGPEFLTYFQNEAQLEKSRLLSDRFSAERPKGSFSTLEIQRTEQGDSAMYLCASSTRGGYTDTQYFGPGTRLTVL.

The V gene is TRBV19, the J gene TRBJ1-5; perhaps TRBD1 as D (6 bases). V was cut by 2 bases and J by 0 bases, with 11 bases left in between. From germline, CDR1 is LNHDA and CDR2 SQIVND (reference sequence). The CDR3 runs 16 residues. CDR3 nucleotides: TGTGCCAGTAGTATACTTCACAGGGATAGCAATCAGCCCCAGCATTTT. This encodes CASSILHRDSNQPQHF.

The rearrangement joins TRBV15 to TRBJ1-3; no clear D. The CDR3 is 13 amino acids. V was clipped by 6 bases and J by 0 bases, with 6 bases between them. The V gene's germline CDR1 is LNHNV and CDR2 YYDKDF (reference sequence). This chain's CDR3 is CATRVSSGNTIYF. The CDR3, as DNA: TGTGCCACCAGAGTCAGCTCTGGAAACACCATATATTTT.

J is TRBJ2-7 and V is TRBV7-9; 11 bases are a match to TRBD1. The V and J ends lost 6 bases and 2 bases, in that order; junction bases with no gene match: 9. Germline V gives CDR1 SEHNR, CDR2 FQNEAQ (reference sequence). The CDR3 spans 16 residues. CDR3 amino acids: CASSSPGQGEPYEQYF. The CDR3 DNA is TGTGCCAGCAGTTCACCGGGACAGGGGGAACCCTACGAGCAGTACTTC.

The rearrangement links TRBV29-1 to TRBJ2-1; 10 bases are shared with TRBD2. The length of the CDR3 is 14 residues. Germline V lookup: CDR1 SQVTM, CDR2 ANQGSEA. Trimming took 3 bases from V and 9 from J; bases not matched to a gene: 8. The CDR3 bases are TGCAGCGTTGAGGTTAGCGGGGGGACTCTTGAGCAGTTCTTC. Amino acid sequence: CSVEVSGGTLEQFF.

In DNA, the CDR3 is TGTGCCAGCAGCACGACAGCGTTTGAGCAGTTCTTC. Translated: CASSTTAFEQFF. This chain connects TRBV7-6 to TRBJ2-1, with TRBD1 as a possible D gene (5 bases). Trimming took 5 bases from V and 9 from J, leaving 11 bases between them. The CDR3 has 12 residues. CDR1 and CDR2 from the germline V gene are SGHVS and FNYEAQ.

V is TRBV13 and J is TRBJ2-7; maybe TRBD2 (6 bases). The CDR3 covers 14 residues. Trimming shortened V by 3 bases and J by 4 bases, and 13 bases separated the two germline ends. Germline CDR1 and CDR2: PRHDT and FYEKMQ (reference sequence). The CDR3 nucleotides read TGTGCCAGCAGCTTCGGAGCGGGCCGATACGAGCAGTACTTC. As protein: CASSFGAGRYEQYF.

The J gene is TRBJ2-7, the V gene TRBV11-2; TRBD2 is a possible D gene (6 bases). Germline-derived CDR1 and CDR2 are SGHAT and FQNNGV. This CDR3 spans 11 amino acids. V shed 5 bases and J shed 6 bases, with 8 bases lying between them. The CDR3 loop reads CASSPGSEQYF. The DNA of the CDR3 is TGTGCCAGCAGCCCCGGGAGCGAGCAGTACTTC.

The J gene is TRBJ1-3, the V gene TRBV21-1. TRBV21-1 is designated a pseudogene. The CDR3 sequence is 14 residues long. CDR3 residues: CASSKFTFRNTIYF. CDR3 DNA: TGTGCCAGCAGCAAATTTACTTTCCGAAACACCATATATTTT.